This is a list of T cell receptor beta chains from one sample in a study of blood T cells in healthy people across ages. One entry per CDR3 protein, called by TCRdb with MiXCR from the 5' RACE reads. The table shows about 970,000 distinct CDR3 sequences, with 51% occurring only once. The specimen sequenced was blood. These TCRs come from a woman aged 60-70 years in good health. The CDR3 runs from the conserved cysteine through the conserved F or W. Fields, in order: clone size, V gene, D gene, J gene, CDR3 DNA, CDR3 protein. D genes are given only for firm matches. Clone size is shown for a subset of rows, as once, few, many or a class of expanded clone.

clone_size: few; v_call: TRBV7-9; d_call: TRBD2; j_call: TRBJ2-1; cdr3_nt: TGTGCCAGCAGCCAAGGGACTAGCGTCCCCTACAATGAGCAGTTCTTC; cdr3_aa: CASSQGTSVPYNEQFF
clone_size: -; v_call: TRBV15; d_call: -; j_call: TRBJ2-1; cdr3_nt: TGTGCCACCAGCAGCGACCTAACAACCAATGAGCAGTTCTTC; cdr3_aa: CATSSDLTTNEQFF
clone_size: -; v_call: TRBV28; d_call: -; j_call: TRBJ1-2; cdr3_nt: TGTGCCAGCAGTCCCCGAGGCGGGTATGGCTATGGCTACACCTTC; cdr3_aa: CASSPRGGYGYGYTF
clone_size: -; v_call: TRBV5-1; d_call: TRBD1; j_call: TRBJ2-5; cdr3_nt: TGCGCCAGCAGCTCACAGCCACCAGGGACAGGGTACCCCGGGGAGCAGTACTTC; cdr3_aa: CASSSQPPGTGYPGEQYF
clone_size: -; v_call: TRBV7-9; d_call: -; j_call: TRBJ2-7; cdr3_nt: TGTGCCAGTAGCTCTCAACACTCCTACGAGCAGTACTTC; cdr3_aa: CASSSQHSYEQYF
clone_size: few; v_call: TRBV9; d_call: -; j_call: TRBJ2-7; cdr3_nt: TGTGCCAGCAGCCCATACCTCACAGGTCCAAACTCCTACGAGCAGTACTTC; cdr3_aa: CASSPYLTGPNSYEQYF
clone_size: -; v_call: TRBV4-1; d_call: -; j_call: TRBJ2-3; cdr3_nt: TGCGCCAGCAGCCCCATAGCGGTACCTGCAGATACGCAGTATTTT; cdr3_aa: CASSPIAVPADTQYF
clone_size: few; v_call: TRBV12-3/TRBV12-4; d_call: -; j_call: TRBJ1-1; cdr3_nt: TGTGCCAGCGCCCGACCCCTGAACACTGAAGCTTTCTTT; cdr3_aa: CASARPLNTEAFF
clone_size: -; v_call: TRBV7-9; d_call: -; j_call: TRBJ2-3; cdr3_nt: TGTGCCAGCGAATCGTACACTAGCAACACAGATACGCAGTATTTT; cdr3_aa: CASESYTSNTDTQYF
clone_size: few; v_call: TRBV29-1; d_call: -; j_call: TRBJ2-7; cdr3_nt: TGCAGCGCCCGGGGATCCCCATACGAGCAGTACTTC; cdr3_aa: CSARGSPYEQYF
clone_size: -; v_call: TRBV20-1; d_call: TRBD2; j_call: TRBJ2-5; cdr3_nt: TGCAGTGCTACGAGGGCTAGCGGGAGGGTCGATGAGCAGTACTTC; cdr3_aa: CSATRASGRVDEQYF
clone_size: -; v_call: TRBV9; d_call: TRBD1; j_call: TRBJ2-3; cdr3_nt: TGTGCCAGCAGCCCTCCGACAGGGGTTTCGGATACGCAGTATTTT; cdr3_aa: CASSPPTGVSDTQYF
clone_size: -; v_call: TRBV28; d_call: TRBD1; j_call: TRBJ1-5; cdr3_nt: TGTGCCAGCAGCTACAGGGGCAGAGGCCAGCATTTT; cdr3_aa: CASSYRGRGQHF
clone_size: few; v_call: TRBV11-2; d_call: TRBD1; j_call: TRBJ2-5; cdr3_nt: TGTGCCAGCAGCAATAGACAGGGGGCAGAGACCCAGTACTTC; cdr3_aa: CASSNRQGAETQYF
clone_size: -; v_call: TRBV6-1; d_call: -; j_call: TRBJ2-7; cdr3_nt: TGTGCCAGCAGTGGAGGGACAGACGGAGGGTTCAAGTACTTC; cdr3_aa: CASSGGTDGGFKYF
clone_size: few; v_call: TRBV12-3/TRBV12-4; d_call: -; j_call: TRBJ1-1; cdr3_nt: TGTGCCAGCAGCCCACAAGCTCCGAACACTGAAGCTTTCTTT; cdr3_aa: CASSPQAPNTEAFF
clone_size: once; v_call: TRBV11-2; d_call: TRBD1; j_call: TRBJ2-7; cdr3_nt: TGTGCCAGCAGCTTTGGACAGGGCGGGAATCGCGTCTACGAGCAGTACTTC; cdr3_aa: CASSFGQGGNRVYEQYF
clone_size: -; v_call: TRBV29-1; d_call: -; j_call: TRBJ2-6; cdr3_nt: TGCAGCGTTGAATCGGGATCTGGGGCCAACGTCCTGACTTTC; cdr3_aa: CSVESGSGANVLTF
clone_size: -; v_call: TRBV5-1; d_call: -; j_call: TRBJ1-1; cdr3_nt: TGCGCCAGCAGCTCGCTACCTCCCCCGGGCGGCACTGAAGCTTTCTTT; cdr3_aa: CASSSLPPPGGTEAFF
clone_size: few; v_call: TRBV20-1; d_call: TRBD1; j_call: TRBJ2-3; cdr3_nt: TGCAGTGCTGAGGGACAGGGGAGCACAGATACGCAGTATTTT; cdr3_aa: CSAEGQGSTDTQYF
clone_size: once; v_call: TRBV3-1; d_call: -; j_call: TRBJ1-1; cdr3_nt: TGTGCCAGCAGCCTCATCCGGGACTCGATTGCCCCTGAAGCTTTCTTT; cdr3_aa: CASSLIRDSIAPEAFF
clone_size: -; v_call: TRBV20-1; d_call: TRBD2; j_call: TRBJ2-5; cdr3_nt: TGCAGTGCTAGAGATGGAGTGGCTAGCGGGTTTAAAGAGACCCAGTACTTC; cdr3_aa: CSARDGVASGFKETQYF
clone_size: -; v_call: TRBV12-3/TRBV12-4; d_call: TRBD2; j_call: TRBJ2-7; cdr3_nt: TGTGCCAGCAGTTTTGGGGCTAGCGGGAGGGCCGGGTACGAGCAGTACTTC; cdr3_aa: CASSFGASGRAGYEQYF
clone_size: -; v_call: TRBV27; d_call: -; j_call: TRBJ2-6; cdr3_nt: TGTGGCACCGGGGGCGGGGCCAACGTCCTGACTTTC; cdr3_aa: CGTGGGANVLTF
clone_size: -; v_call: TRBV20-1; d_call: -; j_call: TRBJ2-4; cdr3_nt: TGCAGTGCTCGCATGGGCACATTAGCCAAAAACATTCAGTACTTC; cdr3_aa: CSARMGTLAKNIQYF
clone_size: -; v_call: TRBV7-9; d_call: TRBD2; j_call: TRBJ2-4; cdr3_nt: TGTGCCAGCAGCCGGGGGGAGACGAAAAACATTCAGTACTTC; cdr3_aa: CASSRGETKNIQYF
clone_size: -; v_call: TRBV29-1; d_call: -; j_call: TRBJ2-1; cdr3_nt: TGCAGCGCCCCCACAATCTCTGGGTCTGAGCAGTTCTTC; cdr3_aa: CSAPTISGSEQFF
clone_size: -; v_call: TRBV7-2; d_call: -; j_call: TRBJ2-7; cdr3_nt: TGTGCCAGCAGCCTCGTTGCTACGCTCTCCTACGAGCAGTACTTC; cdr3_aa: CASSLVATLSYEQYF
clone_size: -; v_call: TRBV7-9; d_call: -; j_call: TRBJ2-7; cdr3_nt: TGTGCCAGCAGCTTGGGGACAAACTACAATGAGCAGTACTTC; cdr3_aa: CASSLGTNYNEQYF
clone_size: -; v_call: TRBV20-1; d_call: -; j_call: TRBJ1-5; cdr3_nt: TGCAGTGCTAGAGACCCAGTAACCCGCAATCAGCCCCAGCATTTT; cdr3_aa: CSARDPVTRNQPQHF
clone_size: -; v_call: TRBV11-2; d_call: -; j_call: TRBJ2-7; cdr3_nt: TGTGCCAGCAGCTCAGTACAGGGTTGGGCCTACGAGCAGTACTTC; cdr3_aa: CASSSVQGWAYEQYF
clone_size: -; v_call: TRBV2; d_call: -; j_call: TRBJ1-2; cdr3_nt: TGTGCCAGCAGTGATGGCCGAGGCTACACCTTC; cdr3_aa: CASSDGRGYTF
clone_size: few; v_call: TRBV15; d_call: -; j_call: TRBJ2-2; cdr3_nt: TGTGCCACCAGCGAGGGGGTCACCGGGGAGCTGTTTTTT; cdr3_aa: CATSEGVTGELFF
clone_size: -; v_call: TRBV4-2; d_call: -; j_call: TRBJ1-1; cdr3_nt: TGTGCCAGCAGCCGGACGGGGCCGGGGGGTGAAGCTTTCTTT; cdr3_aa: CASSRTGPGGEAFF
clone_size: -; v_call: TRBV20-1; d_call: TRBD1; j_call: TRBJ2-1; cdr3_nt: TGCAGTGCTAACCGAGGAGGACAGGGGGTCCACAATGAGCAGTTCTTC; cdr3_aa: CSANRGGQGVHNEQFF
clone_size: -; v_call: TRBV28; d_call: TRBD2; j_call: TRBJ2-1; cdr3_nt: TGTGCCAGCAGTTCCGGGCTAGCGGGAGTTGAGCAGTTCTTC; cdr3_aa: CASSSGLAGVEQFF
clone_size: -; v_call: TRBV7-3; d_call: -; j_call: TRBJ2-3; cdr3_nt: TGTGCCAGCAGCCTATTATTGGGAGATACGCAGTATTTT; cdr3_aa: CASSLLLGDTQYF
clone_size: -; v_call: TRBV2; d_call: -; j_call: TRBJ2-5; cdr3_nt: TGTGCCAGCAAGGAGCAGGGGGGGACCCAGTACTTC; cdr3_aa: CASKEQGGTQYF
clone_size: -; v_call: TRBV7-7; d_call: -; j_call: TRBJ2-5; cdr3_nt: TGTGCCAGCAGCCCATACTCCAGCGGTCCTGGGACCCAGTACTTC; cdr3_aa: CASSPYSSGPGTQYF
clone_size: few; v_call: TRBV29-1; d_call: TRBD1; j_call: TRBJ2-7; cdr3_nt: TGCAGCGTCCGGACAGGGTGGAACAACGAGCAGTACTTC; cdr3_aa: CSVRTGWNNEQYF
clone_size: few; v_call: TRBV3-1; d_call: TRBD2; j_call: TRBJ2-1; cdr3_nt: TGTGCCAGCAGCCCCGTCACTCGCGGGAGGGGGGTTTGGAATGAGCAGTTCTTC; cdr3_aa: CASSPVTRGRGVWNEQFF
clone_size: -; v_call: TRBV20-1; d_call: -; j_call: TRBJ1-2; cdr3_nt: TGCAGTGCTAGGCCAGACCACTATGGCTACACCTTC; cdr3_aa: CSARPDHYGYTF
clone_size: -; v_call: TRBV6-1; d_call: TRBD1; j_call: TRBJ2-7; cdr3_nt: TGTGCCAGCAGGGCCGGGACAGGGGGTTCGTACGAGCAGTACTTC; cdr3_aa: CASRAGTGGSYEQYF
clone_size: -; v_call: TRBV20-1; d_call: TRBD2; j_call: TRBJ2-3; cdr3_nt: TGCAGTGCTAGAGTGGGACTAGGGGTAGATACGCAGTATTTT; cdr3_aa: CSARVGLGVDTQYF
clone_size: -; v_call: TRBV7-3; d_call: -; j_call: TRBJ2-1; cdr3_nt: TGTGCCAGCAGCTTATATCACGGGAGTGGCAACAATGAGCAGTTCTTC; cdr3_aa: CASSLYHGSGNNEQFF